This T cell receptor beta chain appears in the sequencing data of a study of regulatory dendritic cells for organ transplantation (dated by TCRdb to about 2017). General notes on the study: Before and after allostimulation with regulatory or mature dendritic cells, TCRbeta repertoires were sequenced from sorted naive and memory CD4+ and CD8+ T cells.

Reading the germline V gene gives CDR1 KGHSH and CDR2 LQKENI. V is cut back by 5 bases and J by 3 bases, with 12 bases in the junction unmatched. The CDR3 spans 16 residues, from the cysteine through the phenylalanine. Only the CDR3 portion is preserved as DNA: 48 bases, with reading frame beginning at the first base. Remarks on this clone: Its antigen target is currently unknown. No base quality values were provided; no much bigger clone lies one nucleotide off.

FACS was used to sort CD4+ or CD8+ cells into naive T cells (CD45RA+) and memory T cells (CD45RO+). Two healthy control subjects provided the T cells used for TCR sequencing. Sorted T cell subsets that were not stimulated were used as baseline controls for the mixed lymphocyte reactions. Genomic DNA was extracted with the Qiagen DNeasy Blood & Tissue Kit. Multiplexed two-step PCR with Vbeta-specific forward primers and Jbeta-specific reverse primers was used to amplify TCRbeta CDR3 regions. Through the immunoSEQ service, TCRbeta libraries were sequenced on an Illumina instrument. The original pipeline was this. IMGT annotation was used to assign V, D and J genes, and synthetic CDR3 analogues were used to correct the counts for multiplex PCR bias. Repertoire clonality was computed in the immunoSEQ Analyzer as one minus normalized Shannon entropy. Clonal expansion was defined using Fisher's exact test with Benjamini-Hochberg false discovery rate control and a two-tailed threshold of P<0.01. TCRdb took this table from immuneACCESS and kept in-frame rearrangements with V and J called. Such tables lack part of the clones; where checked against another copy, unresolved V genes explain under half of the gap, and the rest is unexplained. From that table come the V and J calls and clone size; the DNA was used to work out D and trimming. In this sample the table shows fewer than 40,000 clones, about 89% of which occur a single time. 0.055% to 0.08% of the sample belongs to the ten largest clones.

Results and caveats for the whole study, not just this receptor: The repertoires of naive CD4+ and CD8+ T cells were highly diverse, while memory cell repertoires were less diverse, with memory CD8+ cells being the most oligoclonal. In both subjects, allostimulation led to expansion of memory CD8+ clones, although regulatory dendritic cells appeared to cause more limited expansion than mature dendritic cells did. Sequencing was done in only two subjects, and the authors reported considerable heterogeneity between individuals in the alloreactive memory CD8+ T cell pool. Of the resting subsets, the one holding the most alloreactive TCR clonotypes was memory CD8+ T cells.

The V and J genes are TRBV18 and TRBJ2-7; 8 bases in the junction line up with TRBD1. This TCR derives from a human donor in good health. The sample was naive CD4+ T cells from blood. Read against the paper, the sample's cell subset or site label means: CD45RA+ naive T cells. The nucleotide sequence is TGTGCCAGCTCAGCCCAGGCTCCAGGGGGCCACTACGAGCAGTACTTC. Its protein is CASSAQAPGGHYEQYF.